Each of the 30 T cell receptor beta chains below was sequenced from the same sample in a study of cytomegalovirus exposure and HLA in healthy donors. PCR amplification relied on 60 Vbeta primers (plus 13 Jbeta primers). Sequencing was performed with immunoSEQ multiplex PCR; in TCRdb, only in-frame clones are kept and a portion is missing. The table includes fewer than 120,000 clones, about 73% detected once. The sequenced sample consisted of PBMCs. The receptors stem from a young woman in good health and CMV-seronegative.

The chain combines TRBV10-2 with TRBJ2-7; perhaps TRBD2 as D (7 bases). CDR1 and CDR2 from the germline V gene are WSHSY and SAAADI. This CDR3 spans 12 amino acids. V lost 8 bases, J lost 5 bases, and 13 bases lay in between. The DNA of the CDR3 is TGCGCCAGCGGGGGGGCGGTCGACGAGCAGTACTTC. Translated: CASGGAVDEQYF.

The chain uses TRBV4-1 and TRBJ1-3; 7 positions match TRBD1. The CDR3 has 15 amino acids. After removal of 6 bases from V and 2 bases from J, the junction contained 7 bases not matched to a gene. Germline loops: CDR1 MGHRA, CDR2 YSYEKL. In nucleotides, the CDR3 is TGCGCCAGCAGTCGGGAGGGGGCAGCTGGAAACACCATATATTTT. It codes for CASSREGAAGNTIYF.

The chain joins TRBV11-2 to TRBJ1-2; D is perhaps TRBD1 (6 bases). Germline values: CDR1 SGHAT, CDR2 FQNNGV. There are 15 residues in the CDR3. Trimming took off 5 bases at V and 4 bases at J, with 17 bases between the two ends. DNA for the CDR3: TGTGCCAGCAGCCTATACGGGACACCCGTCTATGGCTACACCTTC. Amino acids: CASSLYGTPVYGYTF.

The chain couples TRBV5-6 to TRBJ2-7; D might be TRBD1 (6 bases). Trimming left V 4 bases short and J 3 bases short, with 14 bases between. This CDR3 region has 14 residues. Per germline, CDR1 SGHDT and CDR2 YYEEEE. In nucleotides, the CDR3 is TGTGCCAGCAGCCTGCCCGGGACATACTACGAGCAGTACTTC. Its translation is CASSLPGTYYEQYF.

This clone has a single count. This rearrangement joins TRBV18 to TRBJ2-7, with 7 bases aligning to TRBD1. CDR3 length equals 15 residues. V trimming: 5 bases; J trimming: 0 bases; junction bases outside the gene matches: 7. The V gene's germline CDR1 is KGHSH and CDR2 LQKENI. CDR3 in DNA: TGTGCCAGCTCAGCCGATAGGACAGGCTCCTACGAGCAGTACTTC. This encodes CASSADRTGSYEQYF.

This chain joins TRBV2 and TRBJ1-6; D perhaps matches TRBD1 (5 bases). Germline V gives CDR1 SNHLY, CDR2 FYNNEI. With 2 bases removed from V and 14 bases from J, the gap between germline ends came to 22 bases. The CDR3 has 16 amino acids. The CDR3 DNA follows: TGTGCCAGCAGTGAATCTGCGGCGGGAGGGACTCCGTCCCTCCACTTT. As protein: CASSESAAGGTPSLHF. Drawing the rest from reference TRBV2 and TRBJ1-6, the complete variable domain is EPEVTQTPSHQVTQMGQEVILRCVPISNHLYFYWYRQILGQKVEFLVSFYNNEISEKSEIFDDQFSVERPDGSNFTLKIRSTKLEDSAMYFCASSESAAGGTPSLHFGNGTRLTVT.

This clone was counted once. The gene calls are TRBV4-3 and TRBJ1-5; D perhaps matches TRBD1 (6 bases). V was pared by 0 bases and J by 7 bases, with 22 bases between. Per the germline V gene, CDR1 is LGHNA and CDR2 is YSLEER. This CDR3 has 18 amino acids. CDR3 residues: CASSQDYFRVQGVQPQHF. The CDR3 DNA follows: TGCGCCAGCAGCCAAGATTATTTCAGAGTACAGGGTGTACAGCCCCAGCATTTT.

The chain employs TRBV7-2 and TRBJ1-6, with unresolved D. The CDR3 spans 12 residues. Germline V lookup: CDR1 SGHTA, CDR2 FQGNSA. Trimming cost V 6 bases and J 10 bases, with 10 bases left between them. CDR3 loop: CASSSVRSPLHF. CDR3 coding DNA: TGTGCCAGCAGTTCGGTTCGGTCACCCCTCCACTTT.

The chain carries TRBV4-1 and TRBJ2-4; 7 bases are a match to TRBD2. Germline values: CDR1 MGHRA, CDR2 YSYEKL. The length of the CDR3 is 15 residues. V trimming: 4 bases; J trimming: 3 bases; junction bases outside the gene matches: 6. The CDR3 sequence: CASSPAGVGKNIQYF. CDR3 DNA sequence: TGCGCCAGCAGCCCCGCGGGAGTGGGCAAAAACATTCAGTACTTC.

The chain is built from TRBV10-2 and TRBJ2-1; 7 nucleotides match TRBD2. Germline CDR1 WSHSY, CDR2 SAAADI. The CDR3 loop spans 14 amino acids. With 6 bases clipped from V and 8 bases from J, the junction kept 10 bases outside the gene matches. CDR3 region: CASRAGRSGYEQFF. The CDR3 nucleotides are TGCGCCAGCAGGGCCGGGAGGTCAGGCTATGAGCAGTTCTTC.

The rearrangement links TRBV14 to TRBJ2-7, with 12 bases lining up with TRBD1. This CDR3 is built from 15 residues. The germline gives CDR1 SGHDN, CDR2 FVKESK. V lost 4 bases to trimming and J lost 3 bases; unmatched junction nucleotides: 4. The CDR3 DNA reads TGTGCCAGCAGCCGGGGACAGGGGGCCGACTACGAGCAGTACTTC. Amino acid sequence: CASSRGQGADYEQYF.

The CDR3 loop reads CSAGYENTEAFF. CDR3 nucleotide sequence: TGCAGCGCCGGGTATGAGAACACTGAAGCTTTCTTT. This chain links TRBV29-1 with TRBJ1-1; D gene ambiguous. CDR1 and CDR2 from the germline V gene are SQVTM and ANQGSEA. This CDR3 is 12 amino acids long. V was trimmed by 7 bases and J by 1 base, leaving 10 bases between them.

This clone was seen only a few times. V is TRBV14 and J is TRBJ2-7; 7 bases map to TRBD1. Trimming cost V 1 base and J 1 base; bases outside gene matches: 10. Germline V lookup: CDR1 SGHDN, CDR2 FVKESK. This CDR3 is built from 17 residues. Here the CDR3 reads CASSQGWAGRGSYEQYF. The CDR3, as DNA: TGTGCCAGCAGCCAAGGGTGGGCTGGCAGGGGGTCCTACGAGCAGTACTTC.

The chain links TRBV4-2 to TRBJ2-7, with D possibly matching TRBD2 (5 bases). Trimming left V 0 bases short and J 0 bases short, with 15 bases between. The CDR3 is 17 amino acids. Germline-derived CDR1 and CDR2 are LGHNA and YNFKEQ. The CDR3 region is CASSQESDSESSYEQYF. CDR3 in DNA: TGTGCCAGCAGCCAAGAGTCTGATAGCGAAAGCTCCTACGAGCAGTACTTC.

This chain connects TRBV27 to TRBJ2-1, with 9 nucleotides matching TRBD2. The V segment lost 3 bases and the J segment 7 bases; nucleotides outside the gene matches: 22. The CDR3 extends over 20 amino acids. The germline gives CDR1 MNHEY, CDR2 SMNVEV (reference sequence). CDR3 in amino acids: CASSLSPGLAGSHVMNEQFF. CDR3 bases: TGTGCCAGCAGTTTGTCACCGGGACTAGCTGGATCTCATGTCATGAATGAGCAGTTCTTC.

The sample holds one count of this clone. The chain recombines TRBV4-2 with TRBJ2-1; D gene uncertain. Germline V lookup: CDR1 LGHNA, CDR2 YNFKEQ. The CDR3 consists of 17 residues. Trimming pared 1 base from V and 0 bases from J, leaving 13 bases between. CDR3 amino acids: CASSQADFSHSYNEQFF. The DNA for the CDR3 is TGTGCCAGCAGCCAAGCAGACTTTTCCCACTCCTACAATGAGCAGTTCTTC.

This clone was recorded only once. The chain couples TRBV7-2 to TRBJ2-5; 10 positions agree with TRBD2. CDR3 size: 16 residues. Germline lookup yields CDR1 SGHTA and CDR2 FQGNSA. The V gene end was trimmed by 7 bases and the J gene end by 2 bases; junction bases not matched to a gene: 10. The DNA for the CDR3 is TGTGCCAGCACCTCCCAAGCGGGAGGGGCGCAAGAGACCCAGTACTTC. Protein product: CASTSQAGGAQETQYF.

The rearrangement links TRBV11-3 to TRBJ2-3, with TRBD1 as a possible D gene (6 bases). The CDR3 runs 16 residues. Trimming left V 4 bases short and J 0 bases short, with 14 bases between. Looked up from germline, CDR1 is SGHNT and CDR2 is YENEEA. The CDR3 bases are TGTGCCAGCAGCTCAACTGACGGGACAAGCACAGATACGCAGTATTTT. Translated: CASSSTDGTSTDTQYF.

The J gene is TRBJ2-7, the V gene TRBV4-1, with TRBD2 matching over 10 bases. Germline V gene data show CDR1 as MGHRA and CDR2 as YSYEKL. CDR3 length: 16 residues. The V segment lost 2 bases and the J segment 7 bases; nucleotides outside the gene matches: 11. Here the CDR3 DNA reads TGCGCCAGCAGCCAATTCCCTAGCGGGAGCCCGGGAGAGCAGTACTTC. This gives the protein CASSQFPSGSPGEQYF.

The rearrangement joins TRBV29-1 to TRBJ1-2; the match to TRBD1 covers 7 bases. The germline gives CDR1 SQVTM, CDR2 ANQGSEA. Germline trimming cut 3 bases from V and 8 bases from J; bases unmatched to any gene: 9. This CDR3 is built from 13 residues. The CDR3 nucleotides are TGCAGCGTTGACTTGGAGGGGGCTGGAGGCTACACCTTC. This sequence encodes CSVDLEGAGGYTF.

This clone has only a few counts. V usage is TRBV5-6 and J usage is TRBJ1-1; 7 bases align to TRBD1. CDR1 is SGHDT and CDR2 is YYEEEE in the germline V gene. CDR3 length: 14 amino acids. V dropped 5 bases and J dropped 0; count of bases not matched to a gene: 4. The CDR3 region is CASRRGQMNTEAFF. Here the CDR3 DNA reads TGTGCCAGCAGAAGGGGACAGATGAACACTGAAGCTTTCTTT.

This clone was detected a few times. The DNA of the CDR3 is TGCGCCAGCAGCTTGGAGTTCGGACTTAACACTGAAGCTTTCTTT. Encoded protein: CASSLEFGLNTEAFF. The chain has TRBV5-1 and TRBJ1-1; D ambiguous. V was pared by 0 bases and J by 2 bases, with 11 bases between. The CDR3 totals 15 residues. Germline V gene data show CDR1 as SGHRS and CDR2 as YFSETQ.

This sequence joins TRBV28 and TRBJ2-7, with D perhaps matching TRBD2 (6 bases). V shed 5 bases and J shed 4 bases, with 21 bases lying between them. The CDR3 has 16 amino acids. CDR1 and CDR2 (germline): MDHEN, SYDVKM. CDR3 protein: CASSGAGSNRLYEQYF. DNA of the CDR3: TGTGCCAGCAGTGGCGCGGGGTCTAATCGACTTTACGAGCAGTACTTC.

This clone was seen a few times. CDR3 nucleotides: TGTGCCAGCAGCTTAGAGGGGGGGCCAGAGACCCAGTACTTC. Its protein product is CASSLEGGPETQYF. V and J are TRBV11-2 and TRBJ2-5, with a possible D match to TRBD2 (7 bases). The CDR3 extends over 14 amino acids. Germline V gene sequence: CDR1 SGHAT, CDR2 FQNNGV. V was clipped by 0 bases and J by 4 bases, with 9 bases between them.

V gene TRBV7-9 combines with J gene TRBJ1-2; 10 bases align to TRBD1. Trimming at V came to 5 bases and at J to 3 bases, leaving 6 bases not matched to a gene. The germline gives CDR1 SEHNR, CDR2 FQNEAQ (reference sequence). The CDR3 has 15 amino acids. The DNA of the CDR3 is TGTGCCAGCAGCCTGCCCGGGACAGGGGACTATGGCTACACCTTC. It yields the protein CASSLPGTGDYGYTF.

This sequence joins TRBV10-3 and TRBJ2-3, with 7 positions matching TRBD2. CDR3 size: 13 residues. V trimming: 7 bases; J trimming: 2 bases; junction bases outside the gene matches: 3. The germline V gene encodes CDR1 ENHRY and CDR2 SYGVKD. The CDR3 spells CAIMAGATDTQYF. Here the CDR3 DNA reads TGTGCCATCATGGCGGGAGCCACAGATACGCAGTATTTT.

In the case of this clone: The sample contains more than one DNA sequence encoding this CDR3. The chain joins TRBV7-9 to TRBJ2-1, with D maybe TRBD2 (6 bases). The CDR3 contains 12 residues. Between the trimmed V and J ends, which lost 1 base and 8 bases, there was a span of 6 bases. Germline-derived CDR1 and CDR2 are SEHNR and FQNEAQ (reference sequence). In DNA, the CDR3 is TGTGCCAGCAGCTTAGGCGGGGATGAGCAGTTCTTC. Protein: CASSLGGDEQFF.

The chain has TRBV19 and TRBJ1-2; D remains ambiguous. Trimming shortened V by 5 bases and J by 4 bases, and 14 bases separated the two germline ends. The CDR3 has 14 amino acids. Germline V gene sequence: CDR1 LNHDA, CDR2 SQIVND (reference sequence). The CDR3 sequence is CASSDAGLGYGYTF. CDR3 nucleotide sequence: TGTGCCAGTAGTGATGCAGGTTTGGGCTATGGCTACACCTTC.

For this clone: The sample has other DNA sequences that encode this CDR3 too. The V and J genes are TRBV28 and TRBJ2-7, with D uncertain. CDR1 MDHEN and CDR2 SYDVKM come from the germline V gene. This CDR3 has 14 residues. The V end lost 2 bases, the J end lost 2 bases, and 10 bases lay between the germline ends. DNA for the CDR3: TGTGCCAGCAGTTTAGCTGGCCCCCCCTACGAGCAGTACTTC. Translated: CASSLAGPPYEQYF.

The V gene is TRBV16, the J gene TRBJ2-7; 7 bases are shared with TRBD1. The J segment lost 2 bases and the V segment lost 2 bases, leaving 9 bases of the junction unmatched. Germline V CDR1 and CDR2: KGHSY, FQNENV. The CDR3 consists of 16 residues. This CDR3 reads CASSQGTPQGAYEQYF. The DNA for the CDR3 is TGTGCCAGCAGCCAAGGGACACCTCAGGGGGCCTACGAGCAGTACTTC.